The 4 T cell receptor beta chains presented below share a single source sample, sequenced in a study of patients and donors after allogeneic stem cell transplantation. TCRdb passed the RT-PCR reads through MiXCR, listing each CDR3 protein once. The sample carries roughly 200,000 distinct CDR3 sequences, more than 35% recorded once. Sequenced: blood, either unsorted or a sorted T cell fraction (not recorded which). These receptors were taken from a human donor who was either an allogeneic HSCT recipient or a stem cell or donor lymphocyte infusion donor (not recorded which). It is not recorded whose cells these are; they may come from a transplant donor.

Here the CDR3 reads CATFAIYEQYF. CDR3 nucleotides: TGTGCCACCTTTGCGATCTACGAGCAGTACTTC. The chain joins TRBV28 to TRBJ2-7; unclear D gene. The V end was cut by 10 bases, the J end by 3 bases, with 10 bases between. The CDR3 is 11 amino acids. Germline assignment: CDR1 MDHEN and CDR2 SYDVKM.

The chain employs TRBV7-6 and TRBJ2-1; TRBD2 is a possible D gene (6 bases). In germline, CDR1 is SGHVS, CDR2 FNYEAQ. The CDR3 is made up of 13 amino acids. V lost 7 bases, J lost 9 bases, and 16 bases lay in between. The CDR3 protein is CASKSAGEVEQFF. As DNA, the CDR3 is TGTGCCAGCAAGTCAGCGGGTGAGGTTGAGCAGTTCTTC.

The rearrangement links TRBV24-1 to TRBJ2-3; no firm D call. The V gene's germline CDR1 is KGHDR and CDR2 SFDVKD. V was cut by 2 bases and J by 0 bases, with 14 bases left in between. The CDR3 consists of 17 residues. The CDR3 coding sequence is TGTGCCACCAGTGATTCCCTAAACCACCCTAGCACAGATACGCAGTATTTT. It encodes CATSDSLNHPSTDTQYF.

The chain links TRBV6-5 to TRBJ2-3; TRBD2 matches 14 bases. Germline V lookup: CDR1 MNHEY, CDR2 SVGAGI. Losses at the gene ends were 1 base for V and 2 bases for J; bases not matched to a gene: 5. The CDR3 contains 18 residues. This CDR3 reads CASSYFRLAGGNTDTQYF. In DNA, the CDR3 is TGTGCCAGCAGTTACTTCCGACTAGCGGGAGGGAACACAGATACGCAGTATTTT.